This T cell receptor (beta chain) was recorded in a study of OX40 agonist ivuxolimab in advanced cancers. Study context: Dose-escalation patients had hepatocellular carcinoma, melanoma, renal cell or head and neck cancer. Prior anti-PD-1, anti-PD-L1 or anti-CTLA-4 therapy was allowed; 30% to 40% had some. One patient with hepatocellular carcinoma and two with cutaneous melanoma, three in all, had partial responses.

Some clones are missing from TCRdb's copy, which holds only in-frame ones; the method was immunoSEQ multiplex PCR. The sample carries 42,000 or so clones, just over 85% recorded once. The CDR3 consists of 14 residues. The V and J ends lost 5 bases and 0 bases respectively, with 8 bases between them. Germline V gene data show CDR1 as MNHEY and CDR2 as SMNVEV (reference sequence). Patients had blood sampled at baseline and again on cycle 4 day 1 and cycle 7 day 1. The V call is TRBV27, the J call TRBJ1-3; D may be TRBD1 (5 bases). This receptor was identified in an adult with an advanced solid tumor such as melanoma, head and neck, liver or kidney cancer. The specimen comprised CD4+ or CD8+ T cells sorted from blood, sampled in a trial of the OX40 agonist ivuxolimab. The CDR3 region is CASSGAASGNTIYF. CDR3 nucleotides: TGTGCCAGCAGTGGGGCAGCCTCTGGAAACACCATATATTTT.